A selection of T cell receptor beta chains follows, all from one sample in a study of blood T cell repertoires in COVID-19. Using immunoSEQ multiplex PCR, the repertoire was profiled, and TCRdb retains in-frame clones only, with some absent. The data show approximately 350,000 clones, around 86% seen once. Sample: PBMCs or T cells enriched from blood (not recorded which). These receptors originate from a woman aged 45-65 years who had recovered from COVID-19. CDR3s include the opening cysteine and the closing phenylalanine or tryptophan. D genes are given only for firm matches. The size of a clone is reported for some rows only, either as once, few or many, or as a class for expanded clones.

d_call j_call clone_size v_call cdr3_nt cdr3_aa
- TRBJ1-5 - TRBV15 TGTGCCACCAGCAAGGAATGGTTGAGGGAAAATCAGCCCCAGCATTTT CATSKEWLRENQPQHF
TRBD2 TRBJ2-7 - TRBV19 TGTGCCAGTAGTCCTCGACTAGCGGGAGCAGGCTCCCACGAGCAGTACTTC CASSPRLAGAGSHEQYF
TRBD1 TRBJ2-2 - TRBV7-9 TGTGCCAGCAGCTCAGACGGGACAGGGACCACCGGGGAGCTGTTTTTT CASSSDGTGTTGELFF
- TRBJ1-4 - TRBV29-1 TGCAGCGTGGAGGCAACTAATGAAAAACTGTTTTTT CSVEATNEKLFF
- TRBJ1-1 - TRBV5-8 TGTGCCAGCAGCTCTGGGCGCCCAATAAACACTGAAGCTTTCTTT CASSSGRPINTEAFF
TRBD1 TRBJ2-5 once TRBV11-3 TGTGCCAGCAGTCCCGGGACAGGGATTTCGGAGACCCAGTACTTC CASSPGTGISETQYF
TRBD2 TRBJ2-3 - TRBV4-1 TGCGCCAGCAGCTTTAGCGGGGGGCCTACAGATACGCAGTATTTT CASSFSGGPTDTQYF
TRBD1 TRBJ1-1 once TRBV2 TGTGCCAGCAGAGGGGCAGGGGGCCTTCTCGGTAAAGCTTTCTTT CASRGAGGLLGKAFF
- TRBJ1-6 few TRBV2 TGTGCCATCAGACCACAAGACGGAGGTTCACCCCTCCACTTT CAIRPQDGGSPLHF
- TRBJ1-2 - TRBV6-5 TGTGCCAGCACGCGGATAGGGGCTAACTATGGCTACACCTTC CASTRIGANYGYTF
- TRBJ1-2 - TRBV19 TGTGCCAGTAGACTCGACTATGGCTACACCTTC CASRLDYGYTF
- TRBJ1-5 - TRBV5-8 TGTGCCAGCAGCTCGAGATCGAGGTATACGCAGCCCCAGCATTTT CASSSRSRYTQPQHF
TRBD1 TRBJ1-1 - TRBV7-2 TGTGCCAGCAGTCTGGCCCCGGGACAGGGGGCTATGGCTGAAGCTTTCTTT CASSLAPGQGAMAEAFF
TRBD1 TRBJ2-7 - TRBV25-1 TGTGCCAGCTCCGGGACAGGTCTTTCAGTGCAGTACTTC CASSGTGLSVQYF
- TRBJ1-4 - TRBV7-9 TGTGCCAGCAGCTTAGGACTGACTAGGGACCCAACTAATGAAAAACTGTTTTTT CASSLGLTRDPTNEKLFF
- TRBJ1-4 - TRBV2 TGTGCCAGCAGAAGACAGACAACTAATGAAAAACTGTTTTTT CASRRQTTNEKLFF
TRBD1 TRBJ2-1 - TRBV7-2 TGTGCCAGCAGCCGGGACAGGGTAACCTACAATGAGCAGTTCTTC CASSRDRVTYNEQFF
TRBD2 TRBJ2-3 - TRBV11-2 TGTGCCAGCAGCCTAAACCCAAAGATTAGCGGGGGGGCAGATACGCAGTATTTT CASSLNPKISGGADTQYF
- TRBJ1-4 - TRBV3-1/TRBV3-2 TGTGCCAGCAGCCAAGTCGGGACTACAACTAATGAAAAACTGTTTTTT CASSQVGTTTNEKLFF
TRBD1 TRBJ1-2 - TRBV4-3 TGCGCCAGCAGCCAAGTCGGTGGGACAGGGCTCCGGGGCTACACCTTC CASSQVGGTGLRGYTF
- TRBJ1-4 - TRBV7-9 TGTGCCAGCAGCCAAAGCTTTCGTGAAAAACTGTTTTTT CASSQSFREKLFF
- TRBJ1-5 - TRBV2 TGTGCCAGCGTGAGAGAATCCAATCAGCCCCAGCATTTT CASVRESNQPQHF
- TRBJ2-1 - TRBV19 TGTGCCAGTACTAACTACAATGAGCAGTTCTTC CASTNYNEQFF
TRBD2 TRBJ2-7 - TRBV10-2 TGCGCCAGCAGTTCTAGCGGGGGTGTCTACGAGCAGTACTTC CASSSSGGVYEQYF
- TRBJ1-2 - TRBV28 TGTGCCAGCAGTTTTGGCGGGACGAAAAACTATGGCTACACCTTC CASSFGGTKNYGYTF
- TRBJ2-7 - TRBV6-5 TGTGCTTCCCTGTCTAGGAATTCCTACGAGCAGTACTTC CASLSRNSYEQYF
- TRBJ1-6 - TRBV5-4 TGTGCCAGCAGCTTGTCACAGGGTAGCTCACCCCTCCACTTT CASSLSQGSSPLHF
- TRBJ2-1 - TRBV5-4 TGTGCCAGCAGCTTCGGGGGAAAAGAGCAGTTCTTC CASSFGGKEQFF
- TRBJ1-1 once TRBV7-2 TGTGCCAGCAGCTCCTACCTCCGGGACACTGAAGCTTTCTTT CASSSYLRDTEAFF
- TRBJ1-2 few TRBV7-8 TGTGCCAGCAGCTCAGGAGGGCGAGAGGGTGTAGACTACACCTTC CASSSGGREGVDYTF
TRBD1 TRBJ1-1 - TRBV19 TGTGCCACCCAACAACAGGGGCGCGGGAACACTGAAGCTTTCTTT CATQQQGRGNTEAFF
- TRBJ1-2 few TRBV4-1 TGCGCCAGCAGCCAACCTACCGGGGGACTAGAAACTAACTATGGCTACACCTTC CASSQPTGGLETNYGYTF
TRBD1 TRBJ1-4 - TRBV4-2 TGTGCCAGCAGCCCCGCGGGACAGCTTAATGAAAAACTGTTTTTT CASSPAGQLNEKLFF
TRBD1 TRBJ2-3 - TRBV6-5 TGTGCCAGCAGTCCGGGACAGGGGTCAGATACGCAGTATTTT CASSPGQGSDTQYF
- TRBJ2-3 - TRBV7-9 TGTGCCAGCAGCTTTTCTACAGATCCTAGCACAGATACGCAGTATTTT CASSFSTDPSTDTQYF
- TRBJ1-2 - TRBV7-8 TGTGCCAGCAGCTGGGAGTTGGCTCCCCGGTGGGACTATGGCTACACCTTC CASSWELAPRWDYGYTF
TRBD2 TRBJ2-3 once TRBV9 TGTGCCAGCAGCGTGGAGCTTACTGGGACTAGCGGGGGGCCAGATACGCAGTATTTT CASSVELTGTSGGPDTQYF
TRBD2 TRBJ2-3 - TRBV29-1 TGCAGTGGGACTAGCGGGACCTCCGCCGGGGGGGATACGCAGTATTTT CSGTSGTSAGGDTQYF
TRBD2 TRBJ2-7 - TRBV11-2 TGTGCCAGCAGCTTAGACAGATTGGGACTATACGAGCAGTACTTC CASSLDRLGLYEQYF
TRBD1 TRBJ1-1 - TRBV27 TGTGCCAGCAGTCACGGGACAGCGAACACTGAAGCTTTCTTT CASSHGTANTEAFF
TRBD1 TRBJ1-2 - TRBV5-4 TGTGCCAGCAGCACTGGGACAGGCAATAGCTATGGCTACACCTTC CASSTGTGNSYGYTF
- TRBJ2-7 - TRBV5-1 TGCGCCAGCAGCTTGGCCGGACAGACCTACGAGCAGTACTTC CASSLAGQTYEQYF
TRBD2 TRBJ2-3 - TRBV7-9 TGTGCCAGCAGCTTAGGGGGAGCGGGAGCCACAGATACGCAGTATTTT CASSLGGAGATDTQYF
- TRBJ1-5 - TRBV27 TGTGCCAGCAGTTTGTGGGGGGGCGATCAGCCCCAGCATTTT CASSLWGGDQPQHF
- TRBJ2-3 - TRBV5-1 TGCGCCAGCAAATGGAGTGCTAGCACAGATACGCAGTATTTT CASKWSASTDTQYF
TRBD1 TRBJ1-3 - TRBV5-5 TGTGCCAGCAGCTTGCAGGGGGGAACTGGAAACACCATATATTTT CASSLQGGTGNTIYF
- TRBJ1-6 few TRBV7-3 TGTGCCAGCAGCTTAGGGGGGAATTCACCCCTCCACTTT CASSLGGNSPLHF
TRBD1 TRBJ1-2 once TRBV27 TGTGCCAGCAGTCCGACCGGACAGGGGAGTTATGGCTACACCTTC CASSPTGQGSYGYTF
TRBD1 TRBJ1-1 once TRBV6-5 TGTGCCAGCAGGAAGTCCGGGACAGGCAGTACTGAAGCTTTCTTT CASRKSGTGSTEAFF
TRBD1 TRBJ1-3 once TRBV3-1/TRBV3-2 TGTGCCAGCAGCCCGGACAGGGCGGGTGGAAACACCATATATTTT CASSPDRAGGNTIYF
- TRBJ1-1 - TRBV7-9 TGTGCCAGCAGCCCCCTCGGGCAGGGTATGGTGAACACTGAAGCTTTCTTT CASSPLGQGMVNTEAFF
- TRBJ1-1 - TRBV9 TGTGCCAGCAGCGTACAGGGTGGGAACACTGAAGCTTTCTTT CASSVQGGNTEAFF
- TRBJ1-2 few TRBV30 TGTGCCTGGATTCTGCCCACAGGGTCTACCTTC CAWILPTGSTF
TRBD2 TRBJ2-1 - TRBV11-2 TGTGCCAGCAGCCCCCCGGGACTAGCGGGGGGACTCTCCTACAATGAGCAGTTCTTC CASSPPGLAGGLSYNEQFF
- TRBJ1-1 - TRBV19 TGTGCCAGTAGTCGCGGCTTGAACACTGAAGCTTTCTTT CASSRGLNTEAFF
TRBD1 TRBJ1-2 - TRBV18 TGTGCCAGCTCACCACCCCAGGGACAGAGTAACTATGGCTACACCTTC CASSPPQGQSNYGYTF
TRBD1 TRBJ1-5 - TRBV7-6 TGTGCCAGCAGCGAAAGGGGGCGGCAGGGAGGTCAGCCCCAGCATTTT CASSERGRQGGQPQHF
TRBD1 TRBJ1-2 - TRBV5-1 TGCGCCAGCAGATGGGACAGGGATGGCTACACCTTC CASRWDRDGYTF
TRBD1 TRBJ1-1 - TRBV7-2 TGTGCCAGCCGAGGGGCGAGGGGGCCCAGGGTAGGCACTGAAGCTTTCTTT CASRGARGPRVGTEAFF